A single sample gave rise to the 30 T cell receptor beta chains below, sequenced in a study. TCRdb reprocessed the 5' RACE reads with MiXCR, giving one entry per CDR3 protein. The profile covers about 50,000 distinct CDR3 sequences, with 17% appearing a single time and approximately 2.3% taken by the ten largest. The specimen sequenced was naive CD4+ T cells sorted from blood. This sample's subset: naive CD4+ T cells, CD4+CD45RA+CD25-. These receptors were collected from a female donor with breast cancer.

This clonotype was picked up a small number of times. At one of its ends the junction is not consistent with the germline gene, which may arise from a read error. This chain connects TRBV7-7 to TRBJ2-5, with D perhaps matching TRBD1 or TRBD2 (6 bases each). The CDR3 extends over 13 amino acids. Germline CDR1 is SSHAT and CDR2 is FNYEAQ (reference sequence). The chain's CDR3 is CASSLQGLETQYF. The DNA of the CDR3 is TGTGCTAGCAGCTTACAGGGACTGGAGACCCAGTACTTC.

This clonotype was seen a few times. The chain recombines TRBV4-3 with TRBJ2-2, with unresolved D. The V end lost 1 base, the J end lost 4 bases, and 10 bases lay between the germline ends. Looked up from germline, CDR1 is LGHNA and CDR2 is YSLEER. This CDR3 is built from 15 residues. Written as DNA, the CDR3 is TGCGCCAGCAGCCAAGGGATCACAGTCACCGGGGAGCTGTTTTTT. Residues: CASSQGITVTGELFF.

The sample holds a few counts of this clonotype. V usage is TRBV6-5 and J usage is TRBJ2-2; the D gene is possibly TRBD1 (6 bases). V lost 4 bases, J lost 1 base, and 22 bases lay in between. Germline loops: CDR1 MNHEY, CDR2 SVGAGI. The CDR3 runs to 19 residues. CDR3 loop: CASSSMTVDRRLNTGELFF. CDR3 sequence (DNA): TGTGCCAGCAGTTCCATGACCGTTGACAGGCGCCTGAACACCGGGGAGCTGTTTTTT.

Regarding this clonotype: A clone one base away is much larger, so this may be a read error. This chain connects TRBV5-1 to TRBJ2-1; D might be TRBD2 (5 bases). CDR1 is SGHRS, CDR2 YFSETQ, per germline. The CDR3 is 13 amino acids. CDR3 residues: CASSTVRGYEQLF. The CDR3 DNA reads as TGCGCCAGCAGTACCGTCCGAGGGTATGAGCAGCTCTTC. Full variable domain (rest looked up from reference TRBV5-1 and TRBJ2-1): KAGVTQTPRYLIKTRGQQVTLSCSPISGHRSVSWYQQTPGQGLQFLFEYFSETQRNKGNFPGRFSGRQFSNSRSEMNVSTLELGDSALYLCASSTVRGYEQLFGPGTRLTVL.

This chain uses TRBV5-4 with TRBJ2-7, with 7 nucleotides matching TRBD2. The V segment lost 3 bases and the J segment 3 bases; nucleotides outside the gene matches: 9. The CDR3 has 15 amino acids. Germline-derived CDR1 and CDR2 are SGHNT and YYREEE (reference sequence). Written as DNA, the CDR3 is TGTGCCAGCAGCTCCCGACTAGCAGCAGACTACGAGCAGTACTTC. The encoded protein is CASSSRLAADYEQYF. Variable domain in full (rest from reference TRBV5-4 and TRBJ2-7): ETGVTQSPTHLIKTRGQQVTLRCSSQSGHNTVSWYQQALGQGPQFIFQYYREEENGRGNFPPRFSGLQFPNYSSELNVNALELDDSALYLCASSSRLAADYEQYFGPGTRLTVT.

In its sample, this clonotype was seen a few times. The chain combines TRBV27 with TRBJ2-1; TRBD1 is a possible D gene (6 bases). V was clipped by 6 bases and J by 0 bases, with 9 bases between them. The CDR3 sequence is 14 residues long. Looked up from germline, CDR1 is MNHEY and CDR2 is SMNVEV (reference sequence). The CDR3 nucleotides are TGTGCCAGCAGGCGACAGGACTCCTACAATGAGCAGTTCTTC. Translated, it gives CASRRQDSYNEQFF.

This clonotype is medium-sized by share. The chain couples TRBV6-5 to TRBJ2-1; 11 nucleotides align to TRBD2. Per the germline V gene, CDR1 is MNHEY and CDR2 is SVGAGI. The CDR3 spans 15 residues. Germline trimming cut 2 bases from V and 5 bases from J; bases unmatched to any gene: 2. The CDR3, as DNA: TGTGCCAGCAGTTACGGGGGACTAGCGGACAATGAGCAGTTCTTC. It is translated as CASSYGGLADNEQFF.

This clonotype was seen repeatedly, ten times or more. The chain uses TRBV6-5 and TRBJ1-5, with D hard to call. The CDR3 extends over 16 amino acids. Germline CDR1 is MNHEY and CDR2 is SVGAGI. Trimming left V 5 bases short and J 9 bases short, with 23 bases between. CDR3 protein: CASSVSPGPGFRPQHF. The CDR3 DNA is TGTGCCAGCAGTGTCTCCCCCGGGCCGGGCTTTCGGCCCCAGCATTTT.

This clonotype has a count of ten or more. The rearrangement links TRBV6-5 to TRBJ1-3; unclear D gene. The CDR3 spans 14 residues. V was clipped by 2 bases and J by 0 bases, with 5 bases between them. Germline-derived CDR1 and CDR2 are MNHEY and SVGAGI. The chain's CDR3 is CASSYRYSGNTIYF. The CDR3 DNA reads TGTGCCAGCAGTTACAGATACTCTGGAAACACCATATATTTT.

This rearrangement joins TRBV6-2 or TRBV6-3 to TRBJ1-2; 9 bases are shared with TRBD1. The germline V gene has CDR1 MNHEY and CDR2 SVGEGT. V lost 0 bases to trimming and J lost 4 bases; unmatched junction nucleotides: 3. This CDR3 comprises 15 residues. DNA of the CDR3: TGTGCCAGCAGTTACTCGGGACAGGGTGGCTATGGCTACACCTTC. Protein sequence: CASSYSGQGGYGYTF.

With regard to this clonotype: This may be a read error: a much more frequent sequence differs by one nucleotide. The chain uses TRBV5-1 and TRBJ1-2; TRBD1 agrees at 7 bases. Germline CDR1 SGHRS, CDR2 YFSETQ. The V gene end was trimmed by 6 bases and the J gene end by 7 bases; junction bases not matched to a gene: 12. The CDR3 length is 14 residues. The CDR3 DNA reads TGCGCCAGCAAACCCGACTGGGACAGAGGTGGCTACACCTTC. This translates into CASKPDWDRGGYTF.

The gene calls are TRBV7-9 and TRBJ1-4; tentative D call: TRBD1 (5 bases). The CDR3 runs to 16 residues. CDR1 is SEHNR, CDR2 FQNEAQ, per germline (reference sequence). V gave up 5 bases and J gave up 6 bases, with 19 bases separating them. In DNA, the CDR3 is TGTGCCAGCAGCACCGGACTGGACAACCCCCATGAAAAACTGTTTTTT. Translated: CASSTGLDNPHEKLFF.

This clonotype was counted between two and nine times. The gene calls are TRBV6-1 and TRBJ1-3, with 7 bases aligning to TRBD1. Trimming took 9 bases from V and 0 from J; bases not matched to a gene: 5. Germline CDR1 and CDR2: MNHNS and SASEGT. This CDR3 contains 14 residues. CDR3 nucleotide sequence: TGTGCCAGTAAGACAGGGAACTCTGGAAACACCATATATTTT. Protein: CASKTGNSGNTIYF.

The rearrangement links TRBV20-1 to TRBJ1-4, with 8 bases identical to TRBD1. J lost 7 bases, V lost 0 bases, and 7 bases had no gene match. This CDR3 contains 15 residues. Germline lookup yields CDR1 DFQATT and CDR2 SNEGSKA (reference sequence). CDR3 sequence reads: CSARDSGTGGEKLFF. DNA for the CDR3: TGCAGTGCTAGAGATTCCGGGACAGGAGGTGAAAAACTGTTTTTT.

This rearrangement joins TRBV9 to TRBJ1-4; 7 positions agree with TRBD1. The CDR3 spans 14 residues. Germline V gives CDR1 SGDLS, CDR2 YYNGEE. Germline trimming cut 3 bases from V and 4 bases from J; bases unmatched to any gene: 3. The CDR3 nucleotides read TGTGCCAGCAGCGCACAGGGGATTAATGAAAAACTGTTTTTT. Translated: CASSAQGINEKLFF.

V usage is TRBV12-3 or TRBV12-4 and J usage is TRBJ1-6, with D possibly TRBD1 on 5 matching bases. V lost 6 bases and J lost 9, with 9 bases in between. The CDR3 has 12 amino acids. The chain's CDR3 is CASRYRFSPLHF. In nucleotides, the CDR3 is TGTGCCAGCAGGTACAGGTTTTCACCCCTCCACTTT.

This clonotype was counted ten times or more. The chain uses TRBV7-2 and TRBJ1-1, with D uncertain. Germline CDR1 SGHTA, CDR2 FQGNSA. Trimming took 2 bases from V and 4 from J, leaving 8 bases between them. The CDR3 sequence is 13 residues long. This CDR3 is CASSLILGTEAFF. CDR3 coding DNA: TGTGCCAGCAGCTTAATACTAGGCACTGAAGCTTTCTTT.

The sample holds many counts of this clonotype. V usage is TRBV12-3 or TRBV12-4 and J usage is TRBJ1-2; 7 nucleotides match TRBD1. J gave up 4 bases and V 5 bases, and 4 bases lay outside the gene matches. The length of the CDR3 is 13 residues. CDR3 loop: CASSPTGAYGYTF. CDR3 nucleotides: TGTGCCAGCAGTCCCACAGGGGCCTATGGCTACACCTTC.

This chain joins TRBV5-6 and TRBJ2-1; D unresolved. The CDR3 runs to 13 residues. V was pared by 0 bases and J by 6 bases, with 7 bases between. Germline assignment: CDR1 SGHDT and CDR2 YYEEEE. The DNA of the CDR3 is TGTGCCAGCAGCTTGGAGGCATTCAATGAGCAGTTCTTC. This encodes CASSLEAFNEQFF.

This clonotype was counted a single time. The genes are TRBV25-1 and TRBJ1-2; TRBD1 matches 9 bases. The ends lost 5 bases at V and 3 bases at J; junction bases unmatched: 10. CDR3 size: 16 residues. Germline-derived CDR1 and CDR2 are MGHDK and SYGVNS. CDR3 sequence reads: CASSRTETGGDYGYTF. CDR3 DNA sequence: TGTGCCAGCAGTCGTACCGAGACAGGGGGTGACTATGGCTACACCTTC.

Ten or more counts support this clonotype. The CDR3 DNA follows: TGTGCCAGAAGCTTAAGCAGCAGCAATCAGCCCCAGCATTTT. The encoded protein is CARSLSSSNQPQHF. The V call is TRBV5-3, the J call TRBJ1-5; D unresolved. TRBV5-3 falls under the ORF class, with uncertain function. V was trimmed by 2 bases and J by 1 base, leaving 7 bases between them. This CDR3 has 14 amino acids.

In regard to this clonotype: The CDR3 end shows no conserved phenylalanine or tryptophan, and so a read error is likely. V usage is TRBV4-3 and J usage is TRBJ1-6; D uncertain. This CDR3 region has 13 residues. Germline lookup yields CDR1 LGHNA and CDR2 YSLEER. V gave up 0 bases and J gave up 8 bases, with 5 bases separating them. CDR3 DNA sequence: TGCGCCAGCAGCCAAGACAAGTATTCACCCCTCCACCTT. Amino acid sequence: CASSQDKYSPLHL.

This clonotype was detected ten times or more. The J gene is TRBJ2-7, the V gene TRBV20-1, with 7 bases identical to TRBD1. CDR1 and CDR2 from the germline V gene are DFQATT and SNEGSKA (reference sequence). V dropped 6 bases and J dropped 5; count of bases not matched to a gene: 13. The CDR3 spans 14 residues. CDR3 coding DNA: TGCAGTGCCATCCAACAGACAGGGAGAAACGAGCAGTACTTC. This encodes CSAIQQTGRNEQYF.

The J gene is TRBJ1-6, the V gene TRBV20-1; tentatively, D is TRBD1 (6 bases). The CDR3 contains 13 residues. Trimming removed 7 bases from V and 6 bases from J, with 13 bases in between. Germline V gene lookup returns CDR1 DFQATT and CDR2 SNEGSKA (reference sequence). CDR3 region: CSVRGASNSPLHF. The CDR3 region has the DNA TGCAGTGTTAGGGGGGCCTCTAATTCACCCCTCCACTTT.

At least ten counts were recorded for this clonotype. The chain uses TRBV5-1 and TRBJ1-1; no firm D call. Germline V lookup: CDR1 SGHRS, CDR2 YFSETQ. This CDR3 contains 16 residues. Trimming cost V 0 bases and J 2 bases, with 14 bases left between them. The CDR3 nucleotides read TGCGCCAGCAGCTTGGGGGCAGCCCCAACCAACACTGAAGCTTTCTTT. Residues: CASSLGAAPTNTEAFF.

The V and J genes are TRBV6-2 or TRBV6-3 and TRBJ2-3, with D perhaps TRBD2 (5 bases). The CDR3 runs 15 residues. Germline CDR1 and CDR2: MNHEY and SVGEGT. V was pared by 7 bases and J by 1 base, with 15 bases between. This CDR3 is CASNPLALRTDTQYF. In nucleotides, the CDR3 is TGTGCCAGCAACCCTTTAGCGCTCCGCACAGATACGCAGTATTTT.

With respect to this clonotype: A much more abundant neighbour one base away suggests this may be a read error. Given the absence of the conserved phenylalanine or tryptophan at the CDR3 end, a read error is likely. V gene TRBV29-1 combines with J gene TRBJ2-5, with no clear D. With 1 base removed from V and 5 bases from J, the gap between germline ends came to 8 bases. Germline V lookup: CDR1 SQVTM, CDR2 ANQGSEA. This CDR3 is 12 amino acids long. The DNA for the CDR3 is TGCAGCGTTGAAGTTGGTCGGGAGACCCAGTACTCC. Its translation is CSVEVGRETQYS.

The V and J genes are TRBV5-6 and TRBJ2-7; D is unresolved. This CDR3 is 13 amino acids long. Trimming left V 2 bases short and J 3 bases short, with 9 bases between. The germline CDR1 and CDR2 sequences are SGHDT and YYEEEE. The CDR3 DNA reads TGTGCCAGCAGCTTTTTTTTTAACTACGAGCAGTACTTC. It is translated as CASSFFFNYEQYF. Full variable domain (rest looked up from reference TRBV5-6 and TRBJ2-7): DAGVTQSPTHLIKTRGQQVTLRCSPKSGHDTVSWYQQALGQGPQFIFQYYEEEERQRGNFPDRFSGHQFPNYSSELNVNALLLGDSALYLCASSFFFNYEQYFGPGTRLTVT.

The V call is TRBV28, the J call TRBJ2-3; 10 bases are shared with TRBD2. Germline assignment: CDR1 MDHEN and CDR2 SYDVKM. V shed 6 bases and J 2 bases; nucleotides not matched to a gene: 8. The CDR3 covers 16 residues. The CDR3 is CASRSHSGRFTDTQYF. In DNA, the CDR3 is TGTGCCAGCAGATCCCATAGCGGGAGGTTCACAGATACGCAGTATTTT.

This clonotype was seen many times. The V and J genes are TRBV12-3 or TRBV12-4 and TRBJ2-3; possible D gene TRBD2, 5 bases. The CDR3 totals 14 residues. V was pared by 8 bases and J by 2 bases, with 14 bases between. CDR3 coding DNA: TGTGCCAGCGGAAAGCGGCAGATCACAGATACGCAGTATTTT. This encodes CASGKRQITDTQYF.